The following is a TCR beta chain sequence with its context. Germline CDR1 SGHRS, CDR2 YFSETQ. CDR3 size: 15 residues. V shed 1 base and J shed 6 bases, with 15 bases lying between them. The sample belongs to a study of shared clonotypes between healthy human individuals. Only in-frame clones appear in the TCRdb table, and some are missing; sequencing was by immunoSEQ multiplex PCR. This sample has some 1,400,000 clones, with roughly 96% found just once. Sequencing was performed on naive CD4+ T cells sorted from blood. Subset defined: CD45RA+ positively selected. The sequence came from a man younger than 40 in good health. The V call is TRBV5-1, the J call TRBJ2-3, with D possibly TRBD1 on 5 matching bases. The CDR3 spells CASSLPRRVEDTQYF. The DNA for the CDR3 is TGCGCCAGCAGCTTGCCTCGCAGGGTGGAGGATACGCAGTATTTT.